The 5 T cell receptor beta chains below were found in one sample sequenced in a study of blood T cells in healthy people across ages. Primers used in a second PCR of about 7 to 12 cycles were a sample-barcoded 5' primer and a J-beta primer mix. TCRdb independently ran MiXCR on the 5' RACE reads; one entry per CDR3 protein. The sample shows approximately 730,000 distinct CDR3 sequences, around 46% of them seen only once. The sequenced sample consisted of blood. These receptors were collected from a woman in her fifties or sixties in good health.

This chain links TRBV15 with TRBJ1-5; perhaps TRBD1 as D (5 bases). Germline V CDR1 and CDR2: LNHNV, YYDKDF (reference sequence). This CDR3 region has 12 residues. Trimming removed 8 bases from V and 7 bases from J, with 12 bases in between. The CDR3 loop is CATGMRGQPQHF. CDR3 DNA: TGTGCCACCGGAATGAGGGGCCAGCCCCAGCATTTT.

This clonotype was observed a few times. This rearrangement joins TRBV18 to TRBJ2-1, with 7 bases identical to TRBD1. This CDR3 comprises 14 residues. V shed 3 bases, J shed 6 bases, and the junction held 5 bases outside the gene matches. Germline assignment: CDR1 KGHSH and CDR2 LQKENI. The chain's CDR3 is CASSPGTARNEQFF. In nucleotides, the CDR3 is TGTGCCAGCTCACCTGGGACAGCTCGCAATGAGCAGTTCTTC.

The rearrangement links TRBV15 to TRBJ2-7, with 10 bases aligning to TRBD2. This CDR3 region has 16 residues. The V segment lost 0 bases and the J segment 4 bases; nucleotides outside the gene matches: 6. The germline V gene has CDR1 LNHNV and CDR2 YYDKDF (reference sequence). The CDR3 DNA reads as TGTGCCACCAGCAGAGAGTCCCTAGCGGGAGTGTACGAGCAGTACTTC. It encodes CATSRESLAGVYEQYF. Variable domain in full (rest from reference TRBV15 and TRBJ2-7): DAMVIQNPRYQVTQFGKPVTLSCSQTLNHNVMYWYQQKSSQAPKLLFHYYDKDFNNEADTPDNFQSRRPNTSFCFLDIRSPGLGDTAMYLCATSRESLAGVYEQYFGPGTRLTVT.

This clonotype was observed a handful of times. A read error may account for a junction end that differs from germline. The chain combines TRBV14 with TRBJ2-2; unclear D gene. Germline CDR1 SGHDN, CDR2 FVKESK. The CDR3 is made up of 14 amino acids. Written as DNA, the CDR3 is TGTGCCAGCCGCCAGGCAGGGAACACCGGGGAGCTGTTTTTT. Protein product: CASRQAGNTGELFF.

V usage is TRBV6-6 and J usage is TRBJ2-7; 9 bases map to TRBD2. The J call may be mistaken, given a closer DNA end match to TRBJ2-5. This CDR3 has 14 amino acids. Germline V gene data show CDR1 as MNHNY and CDR2 as SVGAGI (reference sequence). The CDR3 coding sequence is TGTGCCAGCAAGGATAGCGGGAGTCCTGAGACCCAGTACTTC. As protein: CASKDSGSPETQYF.